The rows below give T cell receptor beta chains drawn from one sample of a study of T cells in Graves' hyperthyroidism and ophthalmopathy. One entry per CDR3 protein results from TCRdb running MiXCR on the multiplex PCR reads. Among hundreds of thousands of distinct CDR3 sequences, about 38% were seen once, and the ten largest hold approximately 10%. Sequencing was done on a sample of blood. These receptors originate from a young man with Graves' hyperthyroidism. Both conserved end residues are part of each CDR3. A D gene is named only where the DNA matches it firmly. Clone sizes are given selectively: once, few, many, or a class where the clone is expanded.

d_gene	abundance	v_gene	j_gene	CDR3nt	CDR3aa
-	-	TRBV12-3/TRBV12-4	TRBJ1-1	TGTGCCAGCTACTCAGGGATGAACACTGAAGCTTTCTTT	CASYSGMNTEAFF
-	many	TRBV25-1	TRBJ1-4	TGTGCCAGCAGTGAATCTGGGAGGGGATTCGGTGAAAAACTGTTTTTT	CASSESGRGFGEKLFF
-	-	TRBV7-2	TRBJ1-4	TGTGCCAGCAGCTCCCCCCAAGAGGCCCAAAATGAAAAACTGTTTTTT	CASSSPQEAQNEKLFF
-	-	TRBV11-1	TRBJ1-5	TGTGCCAGCAGCTTAGCGGGGAAAAGGCAGCCCCAGCATTTT	CASSLAGKRQPQHF
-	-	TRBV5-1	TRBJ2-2	TGCGCCAGCAGCTTGGGGACAGTTTCGAACACCGGGGAGCTGTTTTTT	CASSLGTVSNTGELFF
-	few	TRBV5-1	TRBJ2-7	TGCGCCAGCAGCCTGAACCCACGAACAGAAACCGAGCAGTACTTC	CASSLNPRTETEQYF
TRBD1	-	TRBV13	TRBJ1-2	TGTGCCAGCAGCTCAGTTTCACAGGGGCTCAGCTACACCTTC	CASSSVSQGLSYTF
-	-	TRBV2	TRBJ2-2	TGTGCCAGCAGTGAAGCGGGAGTCGGCACCGGGGAGCTGTTTTTT	CASSEAGVGTGELFF
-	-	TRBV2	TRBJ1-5	TGTGCCAGCTCACGCATTTTTAGCAATCAGCCCCAGCATTTT	CASSRIFSNQPQHF
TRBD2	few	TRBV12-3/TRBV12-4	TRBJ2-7	TGTGCCAGCAGTGGGGGACTAGCGGACTACGAGCAGTACTTC	CASSGGLADYEQYF
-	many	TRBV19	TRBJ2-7	TGTGCCAGTAGTATGACCGGGTACGAGCAGTACTTC	CASSMTGYEQYF
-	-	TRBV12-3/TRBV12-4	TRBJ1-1	TGTGCCACCAGTTTACGGGGGGCTGGCACTGAAGCTTTCTTT	CATSLRGAGTEAFF
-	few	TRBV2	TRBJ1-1	TGTGCCAGCAGTGGATCGGAGGACACTGAAGCTTTCTTT	CASSGSEDTEAFF
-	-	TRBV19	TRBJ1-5	TGTGCCAGCCGGCTCGGGAGCAATCAGCCCCAGCATTTT	CASRLGSNQPQHF
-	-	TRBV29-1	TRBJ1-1	TGCAGCGTTGAATGGGGACGTCGGGCTTTCTTT	CSVEWGRRAFF
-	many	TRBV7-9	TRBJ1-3	TGTGCCAGCAGCCCGGACAGCGTCTCTGGAAACACCATATATTTT	CASSPDSVSGNTIYF
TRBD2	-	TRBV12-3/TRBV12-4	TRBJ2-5	TGTGCCAGCAGCCGAGCGGGAGTCGGAGAGACCCAGTACTTC	CASSRAGVGETQYF
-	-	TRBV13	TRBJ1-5	TGTGCCAGCAGCTTATTGGGGGAAAATAGCAATCAGCCCCAGCATTTT	CASSLLGENSNQPQHF